This TCR beta chain came from a study of blood T cell repertoires in COVID-19. About the research overall: Acute and convalescent COVID-19 specimens originated in the United States, Italy and Spain.

This clone is a singleton in its sample. Measured with immunoSEQ multiplex PCR; TCRdb has only the in-frame clones, and not every one. The sample lists about 220,000 clones; about 90% were seen once. CDR3 size: 15 residues. The V end lost 5 bases, the J end lost 6 bases, and 18 bases lay between the germline ends. Germline V gene data show CDR1 as SGHAT and CDR2 as FQNNGV. The study assigned cohorts using participant-reported clinical history. In the 2 weeks before study entry, exposed participants met a COVID-19 case, which was PCR-confirmed or clinician-diagnosed. Sequencing was done on a sample of PBMCs or T cells enriched from blood (not recorded which). The chain uses TRBV11-2 and TRBJ2-3; weak D call: TRBD1 (6 bases). This clonotype was sampled from a man aged 30 to 39 who had been exposed to COVID-19. CDR3 nucleotides: TGTGCCAGCAGCCGGGAAGGGGGACGCGGGGATACGCAGTATTTT. Translation gives CASSREGGRGDTQYF.